Described below is a single T cell receptor beta chain sequence and its context. Its antigen specificity is not known. One end of the junction varies from germline; a read error may be responsible. The CDR3 covers 18 residues, taking in both the cysteine and the phenylalanine. Only the CDR3 DNA stays, 54 bases, in frame from base 1. CDR1 SGHRS and CDR2 YFSETQ are derived from the germline V gene. The sample was run on an Illumina HiSeq 2500. To make first-strand cDNA, Superscript III was used along with a set of TRAV- and TRBV-specific primers so that both the TCRalpha and TCRbeta chains were covered. TCRs were amplified for 20 to 25 PCR cycles with Phusion, using a constant-region primer paired with the adapter attached to the V primers. Isolated mRNA was amplified with the MessageAmp II aRNA Amplification Kit, using a roughly 15-hour in vitro transcription at 37°C. The Dynabeads mRNA DIRECT Purification Kit was used to isolate the mRNA for TCR sequencing. Indexed Illumina adapters were added in a second Phusion PCR of 25 cycles, after which AMPure XP beads were used to purify the products. The paper's data handling went like this. Using custom Perl scripts, TCR sequences encoding the same protein were pooled, out-of-frame sequences were removed, and the abundance of each clonotype was computed. Any TCR sequence supported by only a single read was excluded from analysis. Repertoire metrics included Shannon entropy, Gini index, clonality, richness, and frequency of TCRs shared between repertoires. The raw public reads went through TCRdb reprocessing: fastp at Q25, MiXCR clone calling, in-frame beta chains kept. Entries are consolidated by CDR3 protein sequence, retaining the most common genes and DNA. These V and J calls rely on TCRdb rather than the paper's analysis. The sample yields under 90,000 distinct CDR3 sequences; roughly 31% were counted once. The ten largest make up 11% of the sample.

This entry belongs to a study of low-dose radiotherapy and immunotherapy resistance in tumors (dated by TCRdb to 2021 to 2024). Concerning the study at large: In Cohort 1, each fraction delivered 0.5 Gy every 2 weeks, and the prescribed total PTV dose was 6.5 Gy. For Cohort 2, the dose was 1 Gy per fraction given every two weeks, adding up to 13 Gy in total across 26 weeks. Patients were given nivolumab as a 240 mg flat dose every two weeks and ipilimumab at 1 mg/kg every six weeks, with both drugs delivered intravenously. Cyclophosphamide 200 mg/m2 was given intravenously every two weeks, one day before each radiation and immunotherapy administration. Patients took aspirin 300 mg orally once daily for four cycles, starting on cycle 1 day 1. Trial participants were not randomized into treatment groups. Eight patients were included in the translational analysis, namely three from the first dose cohort plus the first five from the second dose cohort.

The time point tag for this specimen amounts to: before trial treatment. The donors came from RACIN, which was a single-arm phase I dose-escalation trial that paired nivolumab and ipilimumab with aspirin, low-dose cyclophosphamide and low-dose radiotherapy. To be eligible, a patient needed to have an advanced solid tumor that was TIL-negative. The receptor's source is a female donor with ovarian cancer. The chain couples TRBV5-1 to TRBJ2-2; the junction holds 13 bases that match TRBD2. Sample: PBMCs, taken before treatment. The CDR3 sequence is CASSYPGLAGSNTGELFF. The nucleotide sequence is TGTGCCAGCAGCTATCCGGGACTAGCGGGATCGAACACCGGGGAGCTGTTTTTT.